Sequencing of this T cell receptor (beta chain) was carried out in a study of T cell repertoires in cytomegalovirus infection. Study details: It can be stated that public TCR beta signatures indicated CMV infection as well as a matching HLA type. General observations from the study: Carriage of CMV together with the relevant HLA was identifiable through cumulative public TCR beta family frequency.

TCRdb used MiXCR to reprocess the reads, holding one entry per CDR3 protein. The table has around 230,000 distinct CDR3 sequences, about 39% seen once. From germline, CDR1 is SGHVS and CDR2 FQNEAQ. The CDR3 covers 15 residues. V was pared by 2 bases and J by 4 bases, with 13 bases between. In its sample, this clonotype was seen many times. The antigen remains unidentified. Sequenced here: CD8+ T cells from cultured PBMCs, sampled from culture after CMV antigen stimulation. The V gene is TRBV7-8, the J gene TRBJ2-3; possibly TRBD2 for D (6 bases). This clonotype was obtained from a human donor in good health (CMV status not recorded). Some clones in this sample may be carry-over from other donors' samples. The CDR3: CASSLNGGGADTQYF. CDR3 bases: TGTGCCAGCAGCTTAAACGGGGGTGGAGCAGATACGCAGTATTTT. Variable domain in full (rest from reference TRBV7-8 and TRBJ2-3): GAGVSQSPRYKVAKRGQDVALRCDPISGHVSLFWYQQALGQGPEFLTYFQNEAQLDKSGLPSDRFFAERPEGSVSTLKIQRTQQEDSAVYLCASSLNGGGADTQYFGPGTRLTVL.